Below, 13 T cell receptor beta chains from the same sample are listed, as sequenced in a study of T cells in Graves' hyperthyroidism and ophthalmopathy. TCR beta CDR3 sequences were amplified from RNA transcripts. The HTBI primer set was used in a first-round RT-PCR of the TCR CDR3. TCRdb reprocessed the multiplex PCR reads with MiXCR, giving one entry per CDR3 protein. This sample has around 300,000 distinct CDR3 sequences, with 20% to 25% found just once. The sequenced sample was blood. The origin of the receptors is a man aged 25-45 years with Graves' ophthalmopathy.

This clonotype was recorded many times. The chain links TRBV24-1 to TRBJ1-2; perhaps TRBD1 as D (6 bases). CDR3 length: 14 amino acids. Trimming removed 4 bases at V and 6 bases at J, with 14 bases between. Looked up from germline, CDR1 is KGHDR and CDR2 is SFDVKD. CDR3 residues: CATSDHQTGNGYTF. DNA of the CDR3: TGTGCCACCAGTGACCACCAAACAGGGAATGGCTACACCTTC.

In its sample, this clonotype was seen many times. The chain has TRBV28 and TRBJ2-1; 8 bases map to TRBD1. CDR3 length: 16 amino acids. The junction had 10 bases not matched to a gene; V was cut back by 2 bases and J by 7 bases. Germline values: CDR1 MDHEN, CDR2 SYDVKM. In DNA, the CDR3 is TGTGCCAGCAGTTTACAGACAGGGGCTGTGGGGAATGAGCAGTTCTTC. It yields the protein CASSLQTGAVGNEQFF. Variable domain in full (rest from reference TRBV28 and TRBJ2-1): DVKVTQSSRYLVKRTGEKVFLECVQDMDHENMFWYRQDPGLGLRLIYFSYDVKMKEKGDIPEGYSVSREKKERFSLILESASTNQTSMYLCASSLQTGAVGNEQFFGPGTRLTVL.

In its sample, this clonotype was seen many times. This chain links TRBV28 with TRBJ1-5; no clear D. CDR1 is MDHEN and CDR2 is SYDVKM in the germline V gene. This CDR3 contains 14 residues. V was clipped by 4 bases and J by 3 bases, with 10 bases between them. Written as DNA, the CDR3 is TGTGCCAGCAGTTACGTGGGGTACAATCAGCCCCAGCATTTT. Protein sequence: CASSYVGYNQPQHF.

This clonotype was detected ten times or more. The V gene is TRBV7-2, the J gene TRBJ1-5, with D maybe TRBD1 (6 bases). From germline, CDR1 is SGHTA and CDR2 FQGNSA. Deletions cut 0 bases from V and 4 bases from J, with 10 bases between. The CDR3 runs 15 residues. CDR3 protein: CASSLADSRNQPQHF. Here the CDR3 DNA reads TGTGCCAGCAGCTTAGCGGACAGTCGGAATCAGCCCCAGCATTTT. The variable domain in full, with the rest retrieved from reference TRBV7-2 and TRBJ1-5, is GAGVSQSPSNKVTEKGKDVELRCDPISGHTALYWYRQSLGQGLEFLIYFQGNSAPDKSGLPSDRFSAERTGGSVSTLTIQRTQQEDSAVYLCASSLADSRNQPQHFGDGTRLSIL.

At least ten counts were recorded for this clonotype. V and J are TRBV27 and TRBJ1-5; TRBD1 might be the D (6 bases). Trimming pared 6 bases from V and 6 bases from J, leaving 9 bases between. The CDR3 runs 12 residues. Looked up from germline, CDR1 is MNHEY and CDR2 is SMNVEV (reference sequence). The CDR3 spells CASSQGGQPQHF. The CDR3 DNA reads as TGTGCCAGCAGCCAAGGGGGTCAGCCCCAGCATTTT.

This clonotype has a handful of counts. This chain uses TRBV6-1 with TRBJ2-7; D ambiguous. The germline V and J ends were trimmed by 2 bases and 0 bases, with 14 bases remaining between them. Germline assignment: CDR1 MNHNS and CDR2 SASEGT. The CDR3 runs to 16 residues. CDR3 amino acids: CASSEKEAEASYEQYF. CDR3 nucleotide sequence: TGTGCCAGCAGTGAAAAGGAAGCCGAGGCCTCCTACGAGCAGTACTTC.

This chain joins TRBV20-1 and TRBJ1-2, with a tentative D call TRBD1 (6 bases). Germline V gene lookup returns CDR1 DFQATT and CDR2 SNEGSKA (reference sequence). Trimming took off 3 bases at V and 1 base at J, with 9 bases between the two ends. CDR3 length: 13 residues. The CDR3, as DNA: TGCAGTGCTAGGGGGGGGCTTAACTATGGCTACACCTTC. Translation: CSARGGLNYGYTF.

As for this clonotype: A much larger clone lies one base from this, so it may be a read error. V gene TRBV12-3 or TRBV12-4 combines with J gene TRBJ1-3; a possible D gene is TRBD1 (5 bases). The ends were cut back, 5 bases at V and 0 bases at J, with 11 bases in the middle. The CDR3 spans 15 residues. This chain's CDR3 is CASSKAGSSGNTIYF. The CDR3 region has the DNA TGTGCCAGCAGTAAGGCAGGGAGCTCTGGAAACACCATATATTTT.

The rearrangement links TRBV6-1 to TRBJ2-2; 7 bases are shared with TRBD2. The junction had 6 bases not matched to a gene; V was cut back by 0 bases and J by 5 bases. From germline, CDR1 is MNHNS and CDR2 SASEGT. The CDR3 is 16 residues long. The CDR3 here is CASSEAGGSRTGELFF. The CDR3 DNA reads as TGTGCCAGCAGTGAAGCGGGAGGGTCGCGGACCGGGGAGCTGTTTTTT.

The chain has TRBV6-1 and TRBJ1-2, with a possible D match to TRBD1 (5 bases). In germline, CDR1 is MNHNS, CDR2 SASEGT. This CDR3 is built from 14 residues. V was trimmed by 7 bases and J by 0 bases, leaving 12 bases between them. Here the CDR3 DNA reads TGTGCCAGCACCACGGGGCAGACTAACTATGGCTACACCTTC. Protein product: CASTTGQTNYGYTF.

The CDR3 reads CASSPGTGFSYEQYF. The CDR3 DNA reads TGTGCCAGCAGTCCAGGGACAGGGTTCTCCTACGAGCAGTACTTC. The chain carries TRBV28 and TRBJ2-7, with TRBD1 matching 9 bases. CDR1 and CDR2 (germline): MDHEN, SYDVKM. The CDR3 runs 15 residues. Losses at the gene ends were 5 bases for V and 0 bases for J; bases not matched to a gene: 5. Using reference TRBV28 and TRBJ2-7 for the parts outside the CDR3, the full variable domain is DVKVTQSSRYLVKRTGEKVFLECVQDMDHENMFWYRQDPGLGLRLIYFSYDVKMKEKGDIPEGYSVSREKKERFSLILESASTNQTSMYLCASSPGTGFSYEQYFGPGTRLTVT.

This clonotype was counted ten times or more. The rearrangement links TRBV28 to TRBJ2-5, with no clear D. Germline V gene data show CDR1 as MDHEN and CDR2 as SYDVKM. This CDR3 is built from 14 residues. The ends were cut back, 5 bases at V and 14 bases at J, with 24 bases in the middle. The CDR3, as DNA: TGTGCCAGCAGTACGCAGACCCGACCACTGAGATCTTACTTC. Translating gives CASSTQTRPLRSYF.

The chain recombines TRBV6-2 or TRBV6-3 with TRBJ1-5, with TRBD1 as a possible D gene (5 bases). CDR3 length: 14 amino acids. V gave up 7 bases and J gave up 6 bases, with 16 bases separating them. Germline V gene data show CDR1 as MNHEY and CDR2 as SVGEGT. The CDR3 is CASNPEIGGQPQHF. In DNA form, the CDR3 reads TGTGCCAGCAACCCGGAAATTGGGGGTCAGCCCCAGCATTTT.